This paragraph reports one T cell receptor (beta chain). The sample belongs to a study of cytomegalovirus exposure and HLA in healthy donors. PCR amplification relied on 60 Vbeta primers (plus 13 Jbeta primers). The repertoire was sequenced with immunoSEQ multiplex PCR; TCRdb's copy has only in-frame clones and lacks some. The sample yields about 200,000 clones, of which the top ten take up approximately 6.5%. This CDR3 region has 15 residues. Per the germline V gene, CDR1 is LNHDA and CDR2 is SQIVND (reference sequence). Trimming cost V 5 bases and J 2 bases, with 14 bases left between them. V usage is TRBV19 and J usage is TRBJ2-3; maybe TRBD2 (7 bases). The clonotype was recovered from a man younger than 45 in good health and CMV-seronegative. The sequenced sample was PBMCs. CDR3 in DNA: TGTGCCAGTAGTCCGGGGGGCTTAGACACAGATACGCAGTATTTT. This gives the protein CASSPGGLDTDTQYF.